The 28 T cell receptor beta chains below were found in one sample sequenced in a study of PD-L1 blockade in urothelial cancer. Repertoires were generated with immunoSEQ multiplex PCR, while TCRdb's copy carries only in-frame clones and drops some. The table lists some 50,000 clones, about 87% of them singletons. This material consisted of PBMCs, taken around atezolizumab (anti-PD-L1) treatment. The origin of the receptors is an elderly man with urothelial cancer.

The rearrangement links TRBV7-9 to TRBJ1-2; 7 bases line up with TRBD1. J gave up 2 bases and V 1 base, and 7 bases lay outside the gene matches. The germline V gene encodes CDR1 SEHNR and CDR2 FQNEAQ (reference sequence). The CDR3 contains 16 residues. CDR3 region: CASSLGTGAQNYGYTF. Written as DNA, the CDR3 is TGTGCCAGCAGCTTAGGAACAGGGGCGCAGAACTATGGCTACACCTTC.

V is TRBV5-5 and J is TRBJ2-3, with 11 bases matching TRBD2. The CDR3 totals 15 residues. CDR1 is SGHKS, CDR2 YYEKEE, per germline (reference sequence). J lost 4 bases, V lost 5 bases, and 6 bases had no gene match. CDR3 region: CASRVAGGRADTQYF. The CDR3 DNA reads TGTGCCAGCAGGGTAGCGGGAGGGAGGGCAGATACGCAGTATTTT.

This rearrangement joins TRBV4-1 to TRBJ2-3, with 12 bases identical to TRBD2. CDR3 length: 15 residues. Unmatched junction bases numbered 4, after V lost 0 bases and J lost 9 bases. Germline V gene lookup returns CDR1 MGHRA and CDR2 YSYEKL. CDR3 bases: TGCGCCAGCAGCCAAGAGCTAGCGGGAGGGCAGACGCAGTATTTT. Protein sequence: CASSQELAGGQTQYF.

The chain uses TRBV10-3 and TRBJ2-1, with 10 bases fitting TRBD2. CDR1 ENHRY and CDR2 SYGVKD come from the germline V gene. With 7 bases clipped from V and 6 bases from J, the junction kept 6 bases outside the gene matches. CDR3 size: 14 residues. The CDR3 DNA sequence: TGTGCCATCAAGCGGGAGGGCGTGTCCAATGAGCAGTTCTTC. This gives the protein CAIKREGVSNEQFF.

J is TRBJ2-4 and V is TRBV5-4; tentatively, D is TRBD2 (5 bases). The CDR3 is made up of 14 amino acids. Germline V gene data show CDR1 as SGHNT and CDR2 as YYREEE (reference sequence). V lost 4 bases and J lost 9, with 17 bases in between. The CDR3 loop is CASSPERGRGIQYF. In nucleotides, the CDR3 is TGTGCCAGCAGCCCGGAGAGAGGGAGAGGCATTCAGTACTTC. Using reference TRBV5-4 and TRBJ2-4 for the parts outside the CDR3, the full variable domain is ETGVTQSPTHLIKTRGQQVTLRCSSQSGHNTVSWYQQALGQGPQFIFQYYREEENGRGNFPPRFSGLQFPNYSSELNVNALELDDSALYLCASSPERGRGIQYFGAGTRLSVL.

V usage is TRBV27 and J usage is TRBJ1-1; 7 nucleotides align to TRBD1. The CDR3 consists of 13 residues. Trimming took 6 bases from V and 10 from J; bases not matched to a gene: 11. Germline assignment: CDR1 MNHEY and CDR2 SMNVEV (reference sequence). CDR3 sequence (DNA): TGTGCCAGCAGCCGCCAGGGGGACTTAGGAGCTTTCTTT. Translated: CASSRQGDLGAFF.

The chain recombines TRBV19 with TRBJ2-1; D possibly corresponds to TRBD2 (6 bases). The CDR3 runs 13 residues. The germline V and J ends were trimmed by 10 bases and 2 bases, with 12 bases remaining between them. Germline assignment: CDR1 LNHDA and CDR2 SQIVND (reference sequence). For the CDR3, the DNA is TGTGCCACCCGGGACTCCGCCTACAATGAGCAGTTCTTC. It is translated as CATRDSAYNEQFF.

CDR3 protein: CASSWDREYEQYF. The DNA of the CDR3 is TGCGCCAGCAGCTGGGACAGGGAGTACGAGCAGTACTTC. J is TRBJ2-7 and V is TRBV5-1; 9 bases agree with TRBD1. This CDR3 is built from 13 residues. CDR1 and CDR2 (germline): SGHRS, YFSETQ. The V and J ends lost 3 bases and 4 bases, in that order; junction bases with no gene match: 2.

Notes on this clone: This sample includes further DNA sequences coding for the same CDR3. The V and J genes are TRBV5-4 and TRBJ2-2, with 7 nucleotides matching TRBD2. The CDR3 is 16 amino acids. The V gene's germline CDR1 is SGHNT and CDR2 YYREEE (reference sequence). V lost 4 bases to trimming and J lost 4 bases; unmatched junction nucleotides: 10. The CDR3 region has the DNA TGTGCCAGCAGCAAATCTGGGAGGGCCGCCACCGGGGAGCTGTTTTTT. It translates to CASSKSGRAATGELFF.

As DNA, the CDR3 is TGTGCCAGCAGTTTTGGGGCGGGGAGGGGAAACACCATATATTTT. This translates into CASSFGAGRGNTIYF. The chain recombines TRBV28 with TRBJ1-3; maybe TRBD1 (5 bases). CDR3 length: 15 amino acids. V was pared by 3 bases and J by 4 bases, with 13 bases between. Germline loops: CDR1 MDHEN, CDR2 SYDVKM.

The chain joins TRBV7-7 to TRBJ2-1, with D perhaps TRBD2 (5 bases). In germline, CDR1 is SSHAT, CDR2 FNYEAQ (reference sequence). The V end was cut by 1 base, the J end by 8 bases, with 21 bases between. The CDR3 loop spans 17 amino acids. DNA of the CDR3: TGTGCCAGCAGCTTAGGTCCCCGGGATGTGAGAGAGGATGAGCAGTTCTTC. Protein sequence: CASSLGPRDVREDEQFF.

This clone was counted between two and nine times. V gene TRBV7-9 combines with J gene TRBJ1-5; the match to TRBD1 covers 9 bases. Germline trimming cut 4 bases from V and 5 bases from J; bases unmatched to any gene: 9. This CDR3 is built from 16 residues. Germline values: CDR1 SEHNR, CDR2 FQNEAQ (reference sequence). The CDR3 sequence: CASSSSDRGGHQPQHF. CDR3 in DNA: TGTGCCAGCAGCTCGTCGGACAGGGGAGGTCATCAGCCCCAGCATTTT.

The genes are TRBV15 and TRBJ1-1; the match to TRBD1 covers 9 bases. In germline, CDR1 is LNHNV, CDR2 YYDKDF (reference sequence). J gave up 1 base and V 3 bases, and 3 bases lay outside the gene matches. The CDR3 is made up of 15 amino acids. CDR3 sequence: CATSRDRGANTEAFF. CDR3 nucleotide sequence: TGTGCCACCAGCAGGGACAGGGGAGCGAACACTGAAGCTTTCTTT.

The V gene is TRBV11-3, the J gene TRBJ2-5, with 8 positions matching TRBD1. This CDR3 is built from 15 residues. V shed 2 bases, J shed 1 base, and the junction held 3 bases outside the gene matches. The germline V gene encodes CDR1 SGHNT and CDR2 YENEEA. CDR3 DNA: TGTGCCAGCAGCTTACAGGGGGCGTCCCAAGAGACCCAGTACTTC. It specifies CASSLQGASQETQYF.

The CDR3 is CASKGLGYEQYF. CDR3 DNA: TGTGCCAGCAAGGGACTAGGCTACGAGCAGTACTTC. This chain joins TRBV2 and TRBJ2-7, with 8 bases identical to TRBD2. V shed 7 bases, J shed 3 bases, and the junction held 2 bases outside the gene matches. Germline assignment: CDR1 SNHLY and CDR2 FYNNEI. This CDR3 comprises 12 residues. The variable domain in full, with the rest retrieved from reference TRBV2 and TRBJ2-7, is EPEVTQTPSHQVTQMGQEVILRCVPISNHLYFYWYRQILGQKVEFLVSFYNNEISEKSEIFDDQFSVERPDGSNFTLKIRSTKLEDSAMYFCASKGLGYEQYFGPGTRLTVT.

The rearrangement links TRBV7-2 to TRBJ2-2, with 9 nucleotides matching TRBD1. V lost 4 bases to trimming and J lost 3 bases; unmatched junction nucleotides: 3. Germline CDR1 and CDR2: SGHTA and FQGNSA. The CDR3 sequence is 15 residues long. The CDR3 DNA follows: TGTGCCAGCAGCTCATACAGGGGGCACACCGGGGAGCTGTTTTTT. Its protein is CASSSYRGHTGELFF.

J is TRBJ2-3 and V is TRBV7-9; unclear D gene. This CDR3 has 12 residues. CDR1 and CDR2 from the germline V gene are SEHNR and FQNEAQ (reference sequence). V dropped 4 bases and J dropped 6 bases, with 8 bases sitting between them. CDR3 residues: CASSSHGDTQYF. CDR3 nucleotides: TGTGCCAGCAGCTCCCACGGGGATACGCAGTATTTT.

The CDR3 loop reads CASSTGLAATQEYF. For the CDR3, the DNA is TGTGCCAGTAGTACGGGACTAGCGGCAACCCAAGAGTACTTC. This chain connects TRBV19 to TRBJ2-5; 11 bases are shared with TRBD2. Per germline, CDR1 LNHDA and CDR2 SQIVND (reference sequence). The J segment lost 12 bases and the V segment lost 4 bases, leaving 10 bases of the junction unmatched. The CDR3 extends over 14 amino acids.

The rearrangement joins TRBV6-5 to TRBJ2-7; 9 nucleotides line up with TRBD1. Germline V gene data show CDR1 as MNHEY and CDR2 as SVGAGI. The CDR3 sequence is 14 residues long. V dropped 5 bases and J dropped 5; count of bases not matched to a gene: 7. CDR3 DNA: TGTGCCAGCAGTATGGGGACAGGGAGCAACGAGCAGTACTTC. This gives the protein CASSMGTGSNEQYF.

The CDR3 loop reads CASSPSLGEVGYTF. Here the CDR3 DNA reads TGTGCCAGCAGCCCAAGCTTGGGGGAGGTTGGCTACACCTTC. The V and J genes are TRBV11-2 and TRBJ1-2, with D possibly being TRBD1 (5 bases). V lost 5 bases to trimming and J lost 7 bases, with 17 bases between them. The CDR3 runs to 14 residues. Germline lookup yields CDR1 SGHAT and CDR2 FQNNGV.

The chain joins TRBV11-2 to TRBJ2-5, with D tentatively TRBD2 (6 bases). V shed 2 bases and J shed 0 bases, with 10 bases lying between them. Germline V lookup: CDR1 SGHAT, CDR2 FQNNGV. The CDR3 sequence is 15 residues long. The CDR3 loop is CASSLTGENQETQYF. DNA of the CDR3: TGTGCCAGCAGCTTAACGGGAGAGAACCAAGAGACCCAGTACTTC.

The chain uses TRBV28 and TRBJ2-7; the match to TRBD1 covers 9 bases. The CDR3 spans 14 residues. Germline values: CDR1 MDHEN, CDR2 SYDVKM. Germline trimming cut 6 bases from V and 2 bases from J; bases unmatched to any gene: 5. For the CDR3, the DNA is TGTGCCAGCAGCACGGGACAGGGTACCTACGAGCAGTACTTC. Translating gives CASSTGQGTYEQYF.

The CDR3: CASGTGGEADTQYF. Here the CDR3 DNA reads TGTGCCAGCGGAACAGGGGGTGAGGCAGATACGCAGTATTTT. The rearrangement uses TRBV5-4 and TRBJ2-3; 8 nucleotides align to TRBD1. Looked up from germline, CDR1 is SGHNT and CDR2 is YYREEE (reference sequence). V lost 7 bases to trimming and J lost 4 bases; unmatched junction nucleotides: 8. CDR3 length: 14 amino acids.

The J gene is TRBJ2-3, the V gene TRBV2, with 11 nucleotides matching TRBD2. Trimming cost V 7 bases and J 1 base; bases outside gene matches: 4. Germline assignment: CDR1 SNHLY and CDR2 FYNNEI. The CDR3 spans 15 residues. The CDR3 region is CASNLAGGGTDTQYF. CDR3 nucleotide sequence: TGTGCCAGCAATTTAGCGGGAGGGGGCACAGATACGCAGTATTTT.

Regarding this clone: The sample carries other DNA sequences with the same CDR3. This chain joins TRBV5-6 and TRBJ1-2, with no clear D. V gave up 4 bases and J gave up 4 bases, with 14 bases separating them. Germline CDR1 reads SGHDT; CDR2 reads YYEEEE. The CDR3 extends over 14 amino acids. In DNA form, the CDR3 reads TGTGCCAGCAGCCCCCCGACGGGGAGCTATGGCTACACCTTC. Translated: CASSPPTGSYGYTF.

This clone was observed a single time. The chain has TRBV6-5 and TRBJ1-2, with D perhaps TRBD1 (6 bases). V gave up 5 bases and J gave up 4 bases, with 11 bases separating them. This CDR3 is 13 amino acids long. Germline CDR1 and CDR2: MNHEY and SVGAGI. CDR3 residues: CASSPQGSYGYTF. The DNA for the CDR3 is TGTGCCAGCAGTCCGCAGGGGTCCTATGGCTACACCTTC.

V usage is TRBV18 and J usage is TRBJ1-2, with 7 bases matching TRBD1. Germline CDR1 KGHSH, CDR2 LQKENI. Losses at the gene ends were 3 bases for V and 8 bases for J; bases not matched to a gene: 6. The CDR3 is made up of 13 amino acids. As DNA, the CDR3 is TGTGCCAGCTCACCGTCGACAGGGTACGGCTACACCTTC. Translating it yields CASSPSTGYGYTF.

The chain carries TRBV19 and TRBJ2-3; the match to TRBD2 covers 10 bases. CDR1 is LNHDA, CDR2 SQIVND, per germline (reference sequence). The CDR3 is 16 residues long. The ends lost 2 bases at V and 2 bases at J; junction bases unmatched: 4. CDR3 nucleotide sequence: TGTGCCAGTAGTATAAGTAGCGGGAGGAACACAGATACGCAGTATTTT. The encoded protein is CASSISSGRNTDTQYF. Combining the CDR3 with reference TRBV19 and TRBJ2-3 gives the whole variable domain DGGITQSPKYLFRKEGQNVTLSCEQNLNHDAMYWYRQDPGQGLRLIYYSQIVNDFQKGDIAEGYSVSREKKESFPLTVTSAQKNPTAFYLCASSISSGRNTDTQYFGPGTRLTVL.